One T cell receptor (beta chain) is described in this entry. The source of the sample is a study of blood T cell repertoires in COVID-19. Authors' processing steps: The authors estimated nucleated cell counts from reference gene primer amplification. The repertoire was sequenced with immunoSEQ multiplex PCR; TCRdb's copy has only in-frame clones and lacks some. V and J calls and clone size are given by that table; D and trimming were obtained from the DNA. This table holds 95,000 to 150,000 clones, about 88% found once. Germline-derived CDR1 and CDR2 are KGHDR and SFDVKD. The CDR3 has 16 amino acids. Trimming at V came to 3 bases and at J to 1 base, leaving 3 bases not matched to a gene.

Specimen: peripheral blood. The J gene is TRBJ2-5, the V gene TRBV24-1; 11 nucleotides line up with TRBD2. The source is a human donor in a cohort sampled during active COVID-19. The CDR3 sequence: CATSDTGTSGQETQYF. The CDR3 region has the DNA TGTGCCACCAGTGATACCGGGACTAGCGGCCAAGAGACCCAGTACTTC.